The present T cell receptor beta chain was sequenced within a study of T cells in Graves' hyperthyroidism and ophthalmopathy. Findings and caveats of the study: Ophthalmopathy was identified by the model a median around 6.3 months ahead of onset. A model built on 13 V-J features separated ophthalmopathy from stable hyperthyroidism.

This clonotype was detected many times. Antigen unknown. V was pared by 3 bases and J by 6 bases, with 5 bases of the junction left unmatched. Germline V gene sequence: CDR1 DFQATT, CDR2 SNEGSKA (reference sequence). This CDR3 is built from 14 residues. TCR beta CDR3 regions were amplified from RNA transcripts. Researchers ran a first-round RT-PCR on the TCR CDR3 using the HTBI primer set. TCRdb redid the calling of the multiplex PCR reads with MiXCR, one entry per CDR3 protein. Of roughly 200,000 distinct CDR3 sequences listed, about 15% were seen once; the top ten hold roughly 55%. This receptor was taken from a woman in her forties or fifties with Graves' hyperthyroidism. Sequenced sample: blood. The gene calls are TRBV20-1 and TRBJ2-1; 10 bases agree with TRBD2. Here the CDR3 reads CSASGGTSVNEQFF. The CDR3 DNA reads TGCAGTGCTAGTGGGGGGACTAGCGTCAATGAGCAGTTCTTC.